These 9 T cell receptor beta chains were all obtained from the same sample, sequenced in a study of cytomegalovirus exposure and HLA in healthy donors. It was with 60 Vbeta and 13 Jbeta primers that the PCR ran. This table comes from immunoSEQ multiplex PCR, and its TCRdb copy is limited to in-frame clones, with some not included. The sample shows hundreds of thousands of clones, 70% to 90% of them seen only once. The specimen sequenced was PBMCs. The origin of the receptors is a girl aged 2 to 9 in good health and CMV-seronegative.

CDR3 loop: CASSLTTDRFSTEAFF. In nucleotides, the CDR3 is TGTGCCAGCAGTTTAACCACCGACAGGTTCTCCACTGAAGCTTTCTTT. The gene calls are TRBV27 and TRBJ1-1, with a weak D call TRBD1 (6 bases). The CDR3 is made up of 16 amino acids. Trimming took off 2 bases at V and 4 bases at J, with 17 bases between the two ends. CDR1 is MNHEY and CDR2 is SMNVEV in the germline V gene (reference sequence).

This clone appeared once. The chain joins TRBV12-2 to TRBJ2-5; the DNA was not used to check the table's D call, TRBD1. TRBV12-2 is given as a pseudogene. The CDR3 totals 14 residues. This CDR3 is CASRPRGQQETQYF. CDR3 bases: TGTGCAAGTCGCCCAAGGGGTCAGCAAGAGACCCAGTACTTC.

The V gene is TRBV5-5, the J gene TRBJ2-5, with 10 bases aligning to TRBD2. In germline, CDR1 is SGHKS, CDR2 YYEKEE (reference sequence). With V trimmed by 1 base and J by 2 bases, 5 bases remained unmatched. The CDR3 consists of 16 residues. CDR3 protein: CASSLIWTSGQETQYF. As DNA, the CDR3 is TGTGCCAGCAGCTTGATTTGGACTAGCGGACAAGAGACCCAGTACTTC.

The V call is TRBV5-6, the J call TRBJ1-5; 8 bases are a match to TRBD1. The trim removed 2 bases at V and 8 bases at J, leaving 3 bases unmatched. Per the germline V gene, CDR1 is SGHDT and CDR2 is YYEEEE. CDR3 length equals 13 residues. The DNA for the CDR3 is TGTGCCAGCAGCTTCCAGGGGGCTGAGCCCCAGCATTTT. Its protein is CASSFQGAEPQHF. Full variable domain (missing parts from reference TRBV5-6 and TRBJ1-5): DAGVTQSPTHLIKTRGQQVTLRCSPKSGHDTVSWYQQALGQGPQFIFQYYEEEERQRGNFPDRFSGHQFPNYSSELNVNALLLGDSALYLCASSFQGAEPQHFGDGTRLSIL.

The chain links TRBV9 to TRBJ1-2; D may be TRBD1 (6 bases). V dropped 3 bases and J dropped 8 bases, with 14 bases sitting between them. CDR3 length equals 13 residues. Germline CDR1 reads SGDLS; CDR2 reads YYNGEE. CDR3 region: CASSGTGWDGYTF. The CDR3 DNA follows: TGTGCCAGCAGCGGTACAGGGTGGGACGGCTACACCTTC.

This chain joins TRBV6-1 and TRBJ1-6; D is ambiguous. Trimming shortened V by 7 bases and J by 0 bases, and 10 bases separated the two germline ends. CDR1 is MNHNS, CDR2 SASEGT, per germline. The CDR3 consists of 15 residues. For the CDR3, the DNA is TGTGCCAGCACGAAGGAGAGCTCCTATAATTCACCCCTCCACTTT. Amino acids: CASTKESSYNSPLHF.

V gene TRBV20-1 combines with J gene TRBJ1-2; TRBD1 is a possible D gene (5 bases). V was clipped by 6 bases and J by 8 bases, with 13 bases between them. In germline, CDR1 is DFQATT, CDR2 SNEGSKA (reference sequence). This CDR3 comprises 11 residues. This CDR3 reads CSAAGLWGYTF. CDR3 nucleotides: TGCAGTGCCGCAGGGTTGTGGGGCTACACCTTC.

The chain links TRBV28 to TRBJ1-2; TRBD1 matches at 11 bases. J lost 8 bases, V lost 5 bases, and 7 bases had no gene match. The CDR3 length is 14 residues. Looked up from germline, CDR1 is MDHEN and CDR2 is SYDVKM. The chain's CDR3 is CASSLPGTGGGYTF. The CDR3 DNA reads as TGTGCCAGCAGTCTCCCTGGGACAGGGGGAGGCTACACCTTC.

CDR3 in DNA: TGTGCCAGCAGTTACGACAGAACAAACTATGGCTACACCTTC. Its protein product is CASSYDRTNYGYTF. The chain recombines TRBV6-5 with TRBJ1-2; possible D gene TRBD1, 5 bases. The V and J ends lost 2 bases and 2 bases respectively, with 9 bases between them. The V gene's germline CDR1 is MNHEY and CDR2 SVGAGI. There are 14 residues in the CDR3.